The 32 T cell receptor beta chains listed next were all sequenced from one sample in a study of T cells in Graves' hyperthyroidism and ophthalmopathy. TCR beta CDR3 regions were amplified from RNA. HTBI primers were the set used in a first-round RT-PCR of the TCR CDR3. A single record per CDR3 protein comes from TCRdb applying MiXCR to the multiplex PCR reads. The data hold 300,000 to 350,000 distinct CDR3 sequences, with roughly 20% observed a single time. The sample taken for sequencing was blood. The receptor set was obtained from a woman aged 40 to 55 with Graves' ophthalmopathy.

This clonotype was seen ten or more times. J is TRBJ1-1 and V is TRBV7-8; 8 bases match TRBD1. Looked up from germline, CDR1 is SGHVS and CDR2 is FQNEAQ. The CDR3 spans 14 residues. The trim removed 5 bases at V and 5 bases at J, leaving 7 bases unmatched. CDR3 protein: CASSPDRVRTEAFF. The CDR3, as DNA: TGTGCCAGCAGCCCGGACAGGGTAAGGACTGAAGCTTTCTTT.

This CDR3 is CASSEDAYSGRSYEQYF. CDR3 nucleotide sequence: TGTGCCAGCAGTGAAGACGCCTATAGCGGGAGGTCCTACGAGCAGTACTTC. This chain joins TRBV2 and TRBJ2-7; TRBD2 aligns across 10 bases. The CDR3 contains 17 residues. Trimming at V came to 1 base and at J to 1 base, leaving 7 bases not matched to a gene. CDR1 and CDR2 (germline): SNHLY, FYNNEI.

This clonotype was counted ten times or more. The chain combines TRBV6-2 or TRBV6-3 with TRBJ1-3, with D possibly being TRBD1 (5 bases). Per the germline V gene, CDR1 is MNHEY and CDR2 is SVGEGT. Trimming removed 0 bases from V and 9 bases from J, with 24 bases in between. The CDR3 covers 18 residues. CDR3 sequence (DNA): TGTGCCAGCAGTTACTCATCGCCAGCAGGGACTCCAGAAATCACCATATATTTT. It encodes CASSYSSPAGTPEITIYF.

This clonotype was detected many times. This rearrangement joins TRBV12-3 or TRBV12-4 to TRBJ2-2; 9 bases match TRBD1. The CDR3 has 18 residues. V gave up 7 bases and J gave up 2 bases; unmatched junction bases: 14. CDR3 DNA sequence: TGTGCCAGCAAAATACTGGGACAGGGAGTTTCAAACACCGGGGAGCTGTTTTTT. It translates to CASKILGQGVSNTGELFF.

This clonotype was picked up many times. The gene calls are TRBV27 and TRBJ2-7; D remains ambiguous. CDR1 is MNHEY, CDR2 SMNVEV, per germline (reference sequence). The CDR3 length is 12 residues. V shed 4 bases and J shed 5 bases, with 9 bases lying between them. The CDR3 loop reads CASSSLWDEQYF. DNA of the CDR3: TGTGCCAGCAGTTCCCTTTGGGACGAGCAGTACTTC.

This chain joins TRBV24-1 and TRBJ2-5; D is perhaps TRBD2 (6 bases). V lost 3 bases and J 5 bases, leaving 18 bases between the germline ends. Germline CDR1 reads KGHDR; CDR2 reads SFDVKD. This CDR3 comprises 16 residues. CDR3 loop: CATSDTTGRGIETQYF. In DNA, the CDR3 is TGTGCCACCAGTGATACGACCGGACGGGGGATTGAGACCCAGTACTTC.

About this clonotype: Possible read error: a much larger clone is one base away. CDR3 residues: CASSLGTSSDTQYF. The DNA for the CDR3 is TGTGCCAGCAGCTTAGGGACTAGCTCAGATACGCAGTATTTT. The chain carries TRBV11-2 and TRBJ2-3; 8 positions match TRBD2. Germline V gene data show CDR1 as SGHAT and CDR2 as FQNNGV. The V and J ends lost 1 base and 4 bases, in that order; junction bases with no gene match: 1. The CDR3 has 14 residues.

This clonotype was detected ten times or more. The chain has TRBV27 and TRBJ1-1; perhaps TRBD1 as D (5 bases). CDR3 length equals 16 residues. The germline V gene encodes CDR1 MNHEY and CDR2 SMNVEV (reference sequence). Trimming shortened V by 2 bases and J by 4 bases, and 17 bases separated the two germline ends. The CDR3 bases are TGTGCCAGCAGTTTAACGGGGCTAGTCGGGATCACTGAAGCTTTCTTT. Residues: CASSLTGLVGITEAFF.

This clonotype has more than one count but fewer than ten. The CDR3 is CASSSGHSNEQYF. Written as DNA, the CDR3 is TGTGCCAGCAGTTCAGGTCATAGTAACGAGCAGTACTTC. The chain carries TRBV12-3 or TRBV12-4 and TRBJ2-7; no definite D call. V lost 4 bases to trimming and J lost 5 bases, with 12 bases between them. The CDR3 runs 13 residues.

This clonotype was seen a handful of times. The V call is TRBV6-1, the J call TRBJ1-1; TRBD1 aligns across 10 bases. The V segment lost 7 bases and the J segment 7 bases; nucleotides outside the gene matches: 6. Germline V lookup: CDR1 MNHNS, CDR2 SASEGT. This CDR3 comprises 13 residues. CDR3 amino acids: CASKTGGLGEAFF. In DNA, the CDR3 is TGTGCCAGCAAGACAGGGGGCTTGGGTGAAGCTTTCTTT.

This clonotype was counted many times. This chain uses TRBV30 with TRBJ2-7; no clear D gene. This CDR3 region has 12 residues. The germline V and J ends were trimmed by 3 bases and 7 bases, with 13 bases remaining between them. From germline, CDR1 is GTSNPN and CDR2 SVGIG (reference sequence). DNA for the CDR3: TGTGCCTGGAGAAGATGGGCGAGTGAGCAGTACTTC. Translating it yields CAWRRWASEQYF.

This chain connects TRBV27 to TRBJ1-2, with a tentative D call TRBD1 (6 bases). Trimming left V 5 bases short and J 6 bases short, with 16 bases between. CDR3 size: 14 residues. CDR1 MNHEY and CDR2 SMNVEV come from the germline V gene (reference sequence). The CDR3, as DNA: TGTGCCAGCAGTGCAGGTCCAGGGGAGGATGGCTACACCTTC. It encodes CASSAGPGEDGYTF.

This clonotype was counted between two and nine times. The CDR3 reads CSARNPGNRPNTGELFF. CDR3 in DNA: TGCAGTGCTAGAAACCCCGGCAACCGGCCGAACACCGGGGAGCTGTTTTTT. The rearrangement joins TRBV20-1 to TRBJ2-2, with unresolved D. The germline CDR1 and CDR2 sequences are DFQATT and SNEGSKA (reference sequence). Trimming removed 2 bases from V and 0 bases from J, with 16 bases in between. This CDR3 spans 17 amino acids.

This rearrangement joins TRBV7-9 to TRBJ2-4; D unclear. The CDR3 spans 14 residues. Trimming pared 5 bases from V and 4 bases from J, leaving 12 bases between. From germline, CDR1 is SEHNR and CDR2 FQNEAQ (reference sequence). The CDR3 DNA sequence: TGTGCCAGCAGCATCCCACGTAAAAAAAACATTCAGTACTTC. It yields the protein CASSIPRKKNIQYF.

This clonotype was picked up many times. For the CDR3, the DNA is TGTGCCAGTAGTATAGGGGCAGGGTACAGATATTCCAATCAGCCCCAGCATTTT. Translation: CASSIGAGYRYSNQPQHF. The rearrangement uses TRBV19 and TRBJ1-5; TRBD1 might be the D (5 bases). Deletions cut 1 base from V and 3 bases from J, with 19 bases between. From germline, CDR1 is LNHDA and CDR2 SQIVND (reference sequence). The CDR3 is 18 residues long. The full variable domain, its missing parts supplied by reference TRBV19 and TRBJ1-5, is DGGITQSPKYLFRKEGQNVTLSCEQNLNHDAMYWYRQDPGQGLRLIYYSQIVNDFQKGDIAEGYSVSREKKESFPLTVTSAQKNPTAFYLCASSIGAGYRYSNQPQHFGDGTRLSIL.

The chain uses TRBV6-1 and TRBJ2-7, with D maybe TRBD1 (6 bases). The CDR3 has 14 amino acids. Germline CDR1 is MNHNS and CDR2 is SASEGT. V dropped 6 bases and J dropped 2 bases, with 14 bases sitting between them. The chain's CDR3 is CASSRDRSAYEQYF. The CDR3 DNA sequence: TGTGCCAGCAGCCGCGACAGGTCTGCCTACGAGCAGTACTTC.

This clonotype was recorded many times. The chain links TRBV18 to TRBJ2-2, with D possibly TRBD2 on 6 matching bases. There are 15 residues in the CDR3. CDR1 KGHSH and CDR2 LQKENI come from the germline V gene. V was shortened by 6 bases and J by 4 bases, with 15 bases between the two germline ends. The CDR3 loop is CASSQLREFTGELFF. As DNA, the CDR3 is TGTGCCAGCTCCCAACTTCGGGAGTTCACCGGGGAGCTGTTTTTT.

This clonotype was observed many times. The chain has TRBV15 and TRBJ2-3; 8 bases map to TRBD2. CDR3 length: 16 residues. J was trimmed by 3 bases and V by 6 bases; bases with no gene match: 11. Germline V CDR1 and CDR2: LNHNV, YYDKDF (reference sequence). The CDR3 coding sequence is TGTGCCACCAGGCTTAGCCGGGAGGGCCGAACAGATACGCAGTATTTT. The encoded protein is CATRLSREGRTDTQYF.

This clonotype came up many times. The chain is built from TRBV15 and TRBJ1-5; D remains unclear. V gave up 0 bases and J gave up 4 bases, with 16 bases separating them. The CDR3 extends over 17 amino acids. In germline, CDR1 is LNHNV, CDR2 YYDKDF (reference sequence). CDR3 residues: CATSRDLSTTENQPQHF. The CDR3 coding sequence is TGTGCCACCAGCAGAGATCTAAGCACGACTGAAAATCAGCCCCAGCATTTT.

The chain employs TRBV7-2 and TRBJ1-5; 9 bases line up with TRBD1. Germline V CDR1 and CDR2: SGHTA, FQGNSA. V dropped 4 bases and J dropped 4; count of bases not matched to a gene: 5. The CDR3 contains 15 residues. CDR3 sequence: CASSSPGQGNQPQHF. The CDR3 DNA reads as TGTGCCAGCAGCTCCCCGGGACAGGGAAATCAGCCCCAGCATTTT.

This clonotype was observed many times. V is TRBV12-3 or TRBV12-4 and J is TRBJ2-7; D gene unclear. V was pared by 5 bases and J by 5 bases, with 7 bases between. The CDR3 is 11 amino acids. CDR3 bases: TGTGCCAGCAGTCGATATAACGAGCAGTACTTC. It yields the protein CASSRYNEQYF.

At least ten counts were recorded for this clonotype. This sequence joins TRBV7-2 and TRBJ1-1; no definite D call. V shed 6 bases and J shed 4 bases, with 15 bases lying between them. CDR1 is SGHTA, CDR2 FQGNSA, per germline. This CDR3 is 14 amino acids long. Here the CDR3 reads CASSKRAGSTEAFF. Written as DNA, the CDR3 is TGTGCCAGCAGTAAACGGGCGGGGAGCACTGAAGCTTTCTTT.

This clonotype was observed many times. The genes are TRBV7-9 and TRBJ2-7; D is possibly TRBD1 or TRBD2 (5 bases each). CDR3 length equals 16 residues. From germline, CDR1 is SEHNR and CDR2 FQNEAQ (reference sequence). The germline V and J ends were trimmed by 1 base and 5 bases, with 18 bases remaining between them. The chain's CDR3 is CASSLGPGRRVDEQYF. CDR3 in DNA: TGTGCCAGCAGCTTAGGTCCGGGACGTCGTGTCGACGAGCAGTACTTC.

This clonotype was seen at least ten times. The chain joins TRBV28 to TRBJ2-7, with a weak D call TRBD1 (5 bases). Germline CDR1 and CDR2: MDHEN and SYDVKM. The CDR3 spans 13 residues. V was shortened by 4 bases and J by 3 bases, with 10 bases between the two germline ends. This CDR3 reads CASSSRQNYEQYF. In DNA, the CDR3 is TGTGCCAGCAGTTCCCGACAGAACTACGAGCAGTACTTC.

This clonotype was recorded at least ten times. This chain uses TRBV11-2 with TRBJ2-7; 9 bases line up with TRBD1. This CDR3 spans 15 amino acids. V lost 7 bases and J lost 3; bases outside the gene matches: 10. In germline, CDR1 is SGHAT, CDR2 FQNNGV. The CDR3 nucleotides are TGTGCCAGCAATCCGTCCGGGACAGGGTTCTACGAGCAGTACTTC. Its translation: CASNPSGTGFYEQYF.

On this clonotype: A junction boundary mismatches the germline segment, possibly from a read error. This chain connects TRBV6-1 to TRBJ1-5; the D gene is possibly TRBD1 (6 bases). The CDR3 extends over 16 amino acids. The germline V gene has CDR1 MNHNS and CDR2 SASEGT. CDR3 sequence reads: CASSEAQGQRNQPQHF. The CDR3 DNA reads TGCGCCAGCAGTGAAGCGCAAGGACAGCGGAATCAGCCCCAGCATTTT.

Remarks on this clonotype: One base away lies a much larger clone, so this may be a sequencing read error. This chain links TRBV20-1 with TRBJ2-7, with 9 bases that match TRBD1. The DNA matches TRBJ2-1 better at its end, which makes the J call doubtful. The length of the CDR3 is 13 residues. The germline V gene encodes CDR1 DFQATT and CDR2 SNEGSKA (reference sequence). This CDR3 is CSALRTGGYEQFF. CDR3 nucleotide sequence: TGCAGTGCTCTCCGTACAGGGGGCTACGAGCAGTTCTTC.

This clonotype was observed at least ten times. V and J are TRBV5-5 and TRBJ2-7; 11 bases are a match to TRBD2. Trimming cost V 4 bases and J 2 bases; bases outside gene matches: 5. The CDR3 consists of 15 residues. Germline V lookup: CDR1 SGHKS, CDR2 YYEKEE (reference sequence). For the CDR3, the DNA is TGTGCCAGCAGCCTAGCGGGAGGACCGGCCTACGAGCAGTACTTC. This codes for CASSLAGGPAYEQYF.

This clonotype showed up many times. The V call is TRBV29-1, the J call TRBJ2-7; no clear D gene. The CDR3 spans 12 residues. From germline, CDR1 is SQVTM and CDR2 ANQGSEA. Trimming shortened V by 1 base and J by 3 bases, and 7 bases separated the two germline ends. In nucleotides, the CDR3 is TGCAGCGTTGAAGGGGGAAACTACGAGCAGTACTTC. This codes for CSVEGGNYEQYF.

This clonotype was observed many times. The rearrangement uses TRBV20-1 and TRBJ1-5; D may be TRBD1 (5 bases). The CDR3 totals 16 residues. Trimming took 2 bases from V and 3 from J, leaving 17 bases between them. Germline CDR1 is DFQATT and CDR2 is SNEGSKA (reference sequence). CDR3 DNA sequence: TGCAGTGCTAGATCCGGGGGGGTCCCTGACAATCAGCCCCAGCATTTT. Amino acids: CSARSGGVPDNQPQHF.

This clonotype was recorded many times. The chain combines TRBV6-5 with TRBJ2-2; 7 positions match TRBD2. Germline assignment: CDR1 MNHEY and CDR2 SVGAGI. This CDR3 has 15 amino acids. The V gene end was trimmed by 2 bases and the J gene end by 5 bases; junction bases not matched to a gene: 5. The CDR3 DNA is TGTGCCAGCAGTTACGTTAGCGGGTCGACCGGGGAGCTGTTTTTT. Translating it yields CASSYVSGSTGELFF.

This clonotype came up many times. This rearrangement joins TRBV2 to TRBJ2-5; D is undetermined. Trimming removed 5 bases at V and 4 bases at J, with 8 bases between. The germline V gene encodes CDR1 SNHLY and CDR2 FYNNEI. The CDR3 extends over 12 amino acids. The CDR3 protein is CASSQTRETQYF. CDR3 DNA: TGTGCCAGCAGTCAGACCCGAGAGACCCAGTACTTC.